This T cell receptor (beta chain) was captured in a study of blood T cell repertoires in COVID-19. Across the whole study: Sites in the United States, Italy and Spain provided acute and convalescent COVID-19 samples.

Original processing methods: It was from reference gene primer amplification that nucleated cell counts were estimated. Data came from immunoSEQ multiplex PCR; TCRdb stores just in-frame clones and leaves some out. V and J calls and clone size are those listed in that table; D and trimming were worked out from the DNA. The repertoire consists of fewer than 350,000 clones, with about 83% occurring once and the leading ten covering over 6%. Germline CDR1 and CDR2: LNHDA and SQIVND (reference sequence). V shed 5 bases and J 3 bases; nucleotides not matched to a gene: 6. This CDR3 has 14 amino acids. Source material: PBMCs or T cells enriched from blood (not recorded which). The receptor's source is a woman between 35 and 50 years old who had recovered from COVID-19. The chain combines TRBV19 with TRBJ2-7, with 8 bases aligning to TRBD2. The CDR3 DNA reads as TGTGCCAGTAGTTCTACGCGGGGGGACTACGAGCAGTACTTC. Residues: CASSSTRGDYEQYF.